A single sample is the source of the 26 T cell receptor beta chains below, sequenced in a study of blood T cell repertoires in COVID-19. The assay was immunoSEQ multiplex PCR, and TCRdb's table has in-frame clones only and misses some. The sample has 150,000 to 170,000 clones; roughly 84% are singletons. The sample taken for sequencing was peripheral blood. These receptor sequences come from a woman aged 55-69 years with COVID-19, enrolled during active disease.

The chain recombines TRBV6-6 with TRBJ2-7; 11 bases are a match to TRBD2. The CDR3 has 16 amino acids. The ends lost 5 bases at V and 4 bases at J; junction bases unmatched: 10. Germline V CDR1 and CDR2: MNHNY, SVGAGI (reference sequence). CDR3 sequence (DNA): TGTGCCAGCAGTCTCCACCCCACTAGCGGGAGTTACGAGCAGTACTTC. Residues: CASSLHPTSGSYEQYF.

V is TRBV3-1 (or the pseudogene TRBV3-2) and J is TRBJ2-5; TRBD2 matches at 13 bases. After removal of 1 base from V and 2 bases from J, the junction contained 7 bases not matched to a gene. The length of the CDR3 is 18 residues. Germline V lookup: CDR1 LGHDT, CDR2 YNNKEL (reference sequence). The CDR3 sequence is CASSQGLLGLAGQETQYF. CDR3 coding DNA: TGTGCCAGCAGCCAAGGACTTTTGGGACTAGCGGGACAAGAGACCCAGTACTTC.

Here the CDR3 DNA reads TGCAGCGTTGGTGCAGGGGCTTATGAGCAGTTCTTC. Protein sequence: CSVGAGAYEQFF. The chain employs TRBV29-1 and TRBJ2-1, with a tentative D call TRBD1 (6 bases). V lost 4 bases and J lost 8, with 12 bases in between. Germline V gene sequence: CDR1 SQVTM, CDR2 ANQGSEA. The CDR3 consists of 12 residues.

The J gene is TRBJ2-6, the V gene TRBV19; D unresolved. Germline-derived CDR1 and CDR2 are LNHDA and SQIVND (reference sequence). Trimming took off 2 bases at V and 0 bases at J, with 8 bases between the two ends. The CDR3 totals 16 residues. In DNA, the CDR3 is TGTGCCAGTAGTATACAGGTGTCCTCTGGGGCCAACGTCCTGACTTTC. Translation gives CASSIQVSSGANVLTF.

The rearrangement links TRBV11-2 to TRBJ2-2, with 8 bases identical to TRBD2. The CDR3 has 14 amino acids. V lost 2 bases to trimming and J lost 6 bases; unmatched junction nucleotides: 2. CDR1 and CDR2 from the germline V gene are SGHAT and FQNNGV. The CDR3 loop reads CASSLSGGAGELFF. CDR3 DNA: TGTGCCAGCAGCTTAAGCGGGGGTGCCGGGGAGCTGTTTTTT.

V is TRBV7-8 and J is TRBJ2-7; the D gene is possibly TRBD2 (6 bases). Germline assignment: CDR1 SGHVS and CDR2 FQNEAQ. The CDR3 sequence is 14 residues long. V shed 5 bases and J shed 6 bases, with 17 bases lying between them. The CDR3 sequence is CASSLRDPPGEQYF. The CDR3, as DNA: TGTGCCAGCAGCCTGCGGGATCCTCCGGGCGAGCAGTACTTC.

The rearrangement uses TRBV29-1 and TRBJ1-1; perhaps TRBD1 as D (6 bases). Trimming shortened V by 4 bases and J by 4 bases, and 13 bases separated the two germline ends. Germline lookup yields CDR1 SQVTM and CDR2 ANQGSEA. CDR3 length: 13 residues. The CDR3 reads CSVAGGGSTEAFF. CDR3 nucleotides: TGCAGCGTTGCGGGAGGGGGGAGCACTGAAGCTTTCTTT.

The CDR3 sequence: CASSFQGFAYEQYV. The DNA of the CDR3 is TGTGCCAGCAGCTTCCAGGGGTTCGCCTACGAGCAGTACGTC. The chain uses TRBV7-8 and TRBJ2-7, with a tentative D call TRBD1 (6 bases). Germline V gene data show CDR1 as SGHVS and CDR2 as FQNEAQ. V gave up 3 bases and J gave up 2 bases, with 11 bases separating them. This CDR3 is 14 amino acids long.

This clone was seen just once. The chain joins TRBV7-6 to TRBJ1-1, with D perhaps matching TRBD1 (5 bases). V lost 1 base, J lost 1 base, and 13 bases lay in between. Germline V gene data show CDR1 as SGHVS and CDR2 as FNYEAQ. The CDR3 is made up of 16 amino acids. The CDR3 is CASSLGPDSWNTEAFF. The CDR3 DNA is TGTGCCAGCAGCTTAGGCCCTGACAGCTGGAACACTGAAGCTTTCTTT.

Here the CDR3 reads CSVERTGSDADTQYF. CDR3 sequence (DNA): TGCAGCGTTGAAAGGACAGGGTCGGACGCAGATACGCAGTATTTT. This rearrangement joins TRBV29-1 to TRBJ2-3; 8 bases agree with TRBD1. Germline lookup yields CDR1 SQVTM and CDR2 ANQGSEA. Trimming took 2 bases from V and 4 from J; bases not matched to a gene: 8. The CDR3 length is 15 residues.

The V and J genes are TRBV30 and TRBJ2-5, with 9 bases fitting TRBD2. Germline CDR1 and CDR2: GTSNPN and SVGIG (reference sequence). The junction had 8 bases not matched to a gene; V was cut back by 4 bases and J by 5 bases. This CDR3 is 14 amino acids long. CDR3 sequence reads: CAWNRRGGMETQYF. The CDR3 region has the DNA TGTGCCTGGAATCGGCGGGGGGGCATGGAGACCCAGTACTTC.

The chain is built from TRBV27 and TRBJ1-2; D is undetermined. Germline loops: CDR1 MNHEY, CDR2 SMNVEV (reference sequence). The CDR3 is made up of 14 amino acids. Trimming pared 5 bases from V and 2 bases from J, leaving 12 bases between. CDR3 DNA: TGTGCCAGCAGTCACTCTTTTCCCAACTATGGCTACACCTTC. Translated: CASSHSFPNYGYTF.

This clone was seen only a few times. The V call is TRBV5-1, the J call TRBJ2-5; D remains unclear. This CDR3 has 12 amino acids. Germline-derived CDR1 and CDR2 are SGHRS and YFSETQ. V dropped 4 bases and J dropped 0 bases, with 4 bases sitting between them. The CDR3 loop reads CASSRDQETQYF. The CDR3, as DNA: TGCGCCAGCAGCCGGGACCAAGAGACCCAGTACTTC.

This chain joins TRBV6-5 and TRBJ2-7; no definite D call. There are 14 residues in the CDR3. The V and J ends lost 6 bases and 1 base respectively, with 13 bases between them. The germline V gene has CDR1 MNHEY and CDR2 SVGAGI. CDR3 in amino acids: CASRPTGSSYEQYF. The CDR3 nucleotides read TGTGCCAGCAGACCCACCGGGTCTTCCTACGAGCAGTACTTC.

The J gene is TRBJ1-6, the V gene TRBV13, with TRBD1 identical over 7 bases. The germline V gene has CDR1 PRHDT and CDR2 FYEKMQ (reference sequence). After removal of 2 bases from V and 5 bases from J, the junction contained 6 bases not matched to a gene. The CDR3 runs 16 residues. The CDR3 loop is CASSLKEGQNNSPLHF. The CDR3 nucleotides read TGTGCCAGCAGCTTAAAAGAGGGACAGAATAATTCACCCCTCCACTTT.

V gene TRBV6-6 combines with J gene TRBJ2-5, with D perhaps matching TRBD1 (6 bases). CDR1 and CDR2 (germline): MNHNY, SVGAGI (reference sequence). With 4 bases removed from V and 2 bases from J, the gap between germline ends came to 8 bases. This CDR3 comprises 13 residues. CDR3 DNA sequence: TGTGCCAGCAGTTTTGGGACACAAGAGACCCAGTACTTC. Translated, it gives CASSFGTQETQYF.

The rearrangement links TRBV28 to TRBJ2-3; no reliable D call. In germline, CDR1 is MDHEN, CDR2 SYDVKM. This CDR3 has 15 amino acids. V was shortened by 4 bases and J by 1 base, with 12 bases between the two germline ends. CDR3 region: CASSSSQPGTDTQYF. Written as DNA, the CDR3 is TGTGCCAGCAGTTCCTCACAGCCTGGCACAGATACGCAGTATTTT.

V gene TRBV6-5 combines with J gene TRBJ1-5, with D unresolved. The germline gives CDR1 MNHEY, CDR2 SVGAGI. This CDR3 comprises 12 residues. V was clipped by 10 bases and J by 7 bases, with 14 bases between them. The CDR3 reads CATKISGQPQHF. The CDR3 DNA is TGTGCCACAAAAATCTCAGGACAGCCCCAGCATTTT.

This clone was seen a few times. The chain couples TRBV2 to TRBJ2-3, with TRBD2 identical over 7 bases. The V gene's germline CDR1 is SNHLY and CDR2 FYNNEI. CDR3 length: 12 residues. Losses at the gene ends were 4 bases for V and 9 bases for J; bases not matched to a gene: 4. The CDR3 sequence is CASSGLAGTQYF. Written as DNA, the CDR3 is TGTGCCAGCAGTGGACTAGCAGGGACGCAGTATTTT.

This chain links TRBV10-3 with TRBJ2-3; no reliable D call. CDR3 length equals 12 residues. Deletions cut 8 bases from V and 0 bases from J, with 6 bases between. CDR1 ENHRY and CDR2 SYGVKD come from the germline V gene. This chain's CDR3 is CAIGQSTDTQYF. DNA of the CDR3: TGTGCCATCGGGCAAAGCACAGATACGCAGTATTTT.

This clone has a single count. The chain couples TRBV21-1 to TRBJ1-2. TRBV21-1 is termed a pseudogene. The CDR3 extends over 19 amino acids. The CDR3 DNA reads as TGTGCCAGCAGCAAAGTAGTAAGTGGGGGGAAGAGGGCTAACTATGGCTACACCTTC. Amino acid sequence: CASSKVVSGGKRANYGYTF.

Details on this clone: Other DNA sequences in the sample encode the same CDR3. The rearrangement uses TRBV12-3 or TRBV12-4 and TRBJ1-2; tentative D call: TRBD1 (5 bases). This CDR3 is 11 amino acids long. V was cut by 6 bases and J by 4 bases, with 6 bases left in between. The CDR3 spells CASSQGYGYTF. The CDR3 bases are TGTGCCAGCAGCCAGGGCTATGGCTACACCTTC.

The chain uses TRBV5-4 and TRBJ2-3; TRBD2 aligns across 9 bases. This CDR3 contains 15 residues. The V gene end was trimmed by 4 bases and the J gene end by 6 bases; junction bases not matched to a gene: 9. The germline CDR1 and CDR2 sequences are SGHNT and YYREEE (reference sequence). CDR3 residues: CASSTLAGSQDTQYF. The DNA for the CDR3 is TGTGCCAGCAGCACTCTAGCGGGGTCGCAGGATACGCAGTATTTT.

J is TRBJ2-1 and V is TRBV24-1; 12 nucleotides line up with TRBD2. The CDR3 length is 15 residues. The V and J ends lost 7 bases and 7 bases, in that order; junction bases with no gene match: 7. From germline, CDR1 is KGHDR and CDR2 SFDVKD. In DNA, the CDR3 is TGTGCCACCAGCAGCGGGACTAGCGGGTGGAATGAGCAGTTCTTC. Protein product: CATSSGTSGWNEQFF.

The chain joins TRBV18 to TRBJ2-3, with 8 bases matching TRBD2. The V gene's germline CDR1 is KGHSH and CDR2 LQKENI. Trimming at V came to 6 bases and at J to 0 bases, leaving 5 bases not matched to a gene. The CDR3 totals 15 residues. CDR3 sequence reads: CASSPGRGSTDTQYF. CDR3 bases: TGTGCCAGCTCCCCCGGGAGGGGGAGCACAGATACGCAGTATTTT. The complete variable domain, with remaining parts taken from reference TRBV18 and TRBJ2-3, reads NAGVMQNPRHLVRRRGQEARLRCSPMKGHSHVYWYRQLPEEGLKFMVYLQKENIIDESGMPKERFSAEFPKEGPSILRIQQVVRGDSAAYFCASSPGRGSTDTQYFGPGTRLTVL.

The chain joins TRBV30 to TRBJ1-1; TRBD1 agrees at 8 bases. V was pared by 1 base and J by 2 bases, with 3 bases of the junction left unmatched. Looked up from germline, CDR1 is GTSNPN and CDR2 is SVGIG (reference sequence). The CDR3 loop spans 14 amino acids. CDR3 region: CAWSGDRPNTEAFF. The CDR3, as DNA: TGTGCCTGGAGTGGGGACAGGCCCAACACTGAAGCTTTCTTT.